This T cell receptor (beta chain) was profiled in a study of T cell repertoires in cytomegalovirus infection. Background on the study: HLA-B-restricted CMV epitopes that are well studied were used alongside recently identified HLA-C-restricted ones. In public TCR beta signatures, there were indications of both CMV infection and matching HLA type.

TCRdb reprocessed the reads via MiXCR and lists one record per CDR3 protein. The sample lists roughly 120,000 distinct CDR3 sequences; 32% were seen once. CDR3 length equals 16 residues. V lost 5 bases and J lost 7, with 24 bases in between. CDR1 MNHEY and CDR2 SVGEGT come from the germline V gene. Details on this clonotype: The antigen is undetermined.

The receptor was derived from a human donor in good health (CMV status not recorded). Some clones in this sample may be carry-over from other donors' samples. This chain uses TRBV6-2 or TRBV6-3 with TRBJ2-7; D gene uncertain. The sequencing used CD8+ T cells from cultured PBMCs, collected from culture after CMV antigen stimulation. The CDR3 region has the DNA TGTGCCAGCAGTCGACTCCTCGACCCGTTAATCGAAGAGCAGTACTTC. Encoded protein: CASSRLLDPLIEEQYF.